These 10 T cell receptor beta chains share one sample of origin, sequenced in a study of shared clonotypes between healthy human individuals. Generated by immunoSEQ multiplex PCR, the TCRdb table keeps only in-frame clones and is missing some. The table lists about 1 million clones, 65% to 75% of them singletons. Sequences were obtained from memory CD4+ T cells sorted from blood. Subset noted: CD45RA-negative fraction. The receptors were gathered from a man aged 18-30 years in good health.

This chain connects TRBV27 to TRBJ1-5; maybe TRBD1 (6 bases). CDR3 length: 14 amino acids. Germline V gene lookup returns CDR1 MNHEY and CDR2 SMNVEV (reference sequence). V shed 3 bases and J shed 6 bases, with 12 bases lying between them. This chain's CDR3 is CASSFTGFGQPQHF. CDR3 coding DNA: TGTGCCAGCAGTTTCACAGGGTTCGGTCAGCCCCAGCATTTT.

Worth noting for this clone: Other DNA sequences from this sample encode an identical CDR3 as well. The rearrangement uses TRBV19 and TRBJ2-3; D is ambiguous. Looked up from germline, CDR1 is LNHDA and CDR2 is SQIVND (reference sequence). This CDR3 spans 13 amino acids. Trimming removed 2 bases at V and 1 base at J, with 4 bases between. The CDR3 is CASSIPGTDTQYF. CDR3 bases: TGTGCCAGTAGTATACCAGGCACAGATACGCAGTATTTT.

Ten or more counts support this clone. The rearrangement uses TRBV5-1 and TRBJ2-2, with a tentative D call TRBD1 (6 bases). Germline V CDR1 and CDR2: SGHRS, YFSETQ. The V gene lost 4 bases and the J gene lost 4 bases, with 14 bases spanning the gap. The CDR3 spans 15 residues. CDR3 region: CASSPQGEGTGELFF. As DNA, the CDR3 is TGCGCCAGCAGCCCACAGGGCGAGGGCACCGGGGAGCTGTTTTTT.

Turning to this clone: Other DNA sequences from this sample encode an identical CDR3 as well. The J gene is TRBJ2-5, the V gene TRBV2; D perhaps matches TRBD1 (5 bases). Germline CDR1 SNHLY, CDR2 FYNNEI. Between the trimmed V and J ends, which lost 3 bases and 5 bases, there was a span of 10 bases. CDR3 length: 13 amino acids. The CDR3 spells CASSDWGQETQYF. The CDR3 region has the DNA TGTGCCAGCAGTGACTGGGGCCAGGAGACCCAGTACTTC.

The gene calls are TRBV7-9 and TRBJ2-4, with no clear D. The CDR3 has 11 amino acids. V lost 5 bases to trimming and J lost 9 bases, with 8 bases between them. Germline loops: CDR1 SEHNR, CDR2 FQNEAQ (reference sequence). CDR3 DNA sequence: TGTGCCAGCAGCACCGTCAGCATTCAGTACTTC. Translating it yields CASSTVSIQYF. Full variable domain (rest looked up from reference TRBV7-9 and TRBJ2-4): DTGVSQNPRHKITKRGQNVTFRCDPISEHNRLYWYRQTLGQGPEFLTYFQNEAQLEKSRLLSDRFSAERPKGSFSTLEIQRTEQGDSAMYLCASSTVSIQYFGAGTRLSVL.

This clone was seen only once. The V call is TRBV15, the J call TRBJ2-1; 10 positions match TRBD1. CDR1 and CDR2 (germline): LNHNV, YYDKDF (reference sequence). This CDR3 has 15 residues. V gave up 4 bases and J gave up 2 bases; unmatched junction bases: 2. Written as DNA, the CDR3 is TGTGCCACCAGCATGGACAGGGGGGCCTACAATGAGCAGTTCTTC. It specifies CATSMDRGAYNEQFF.

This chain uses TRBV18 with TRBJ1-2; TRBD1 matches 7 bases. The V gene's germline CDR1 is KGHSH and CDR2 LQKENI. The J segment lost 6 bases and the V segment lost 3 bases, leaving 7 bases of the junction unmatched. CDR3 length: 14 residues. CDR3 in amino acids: CASSPSTGYDGYTF. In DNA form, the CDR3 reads TGTGCCAGCTCACCGTCGACAGGGTATGATGGCTACACCTTC.

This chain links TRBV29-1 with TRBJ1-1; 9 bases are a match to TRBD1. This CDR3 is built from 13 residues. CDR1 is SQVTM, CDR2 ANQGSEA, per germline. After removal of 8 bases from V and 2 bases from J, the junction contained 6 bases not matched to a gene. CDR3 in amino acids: CSSGQGRNTEAFF. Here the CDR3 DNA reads TGCAGCTCTGGACAGGGGCGCAACACTGAAGCTTTCTTT.

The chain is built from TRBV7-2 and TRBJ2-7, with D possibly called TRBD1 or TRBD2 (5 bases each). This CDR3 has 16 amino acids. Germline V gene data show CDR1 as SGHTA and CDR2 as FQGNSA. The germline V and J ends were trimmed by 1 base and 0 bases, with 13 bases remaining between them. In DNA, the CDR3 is TGTGCCAGCAGCTTAGATCGGGGCGCCGTCTCCTACGAGCAGTACTTC. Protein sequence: CASSLDRGAVSYEQYF.

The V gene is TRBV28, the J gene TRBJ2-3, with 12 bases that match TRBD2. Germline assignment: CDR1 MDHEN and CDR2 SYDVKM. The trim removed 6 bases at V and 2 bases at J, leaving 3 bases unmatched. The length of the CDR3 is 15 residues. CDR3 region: CASSGLAGNTDTQYF. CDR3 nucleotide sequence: TGTGCCAGCAGCGGACTAGCGGGGAACACAGATACGCAGTATTTT.